The 30 T cell receptor beta chains below were found in one sample sequenced in a study of blood T cell repertoires in COVID-19. Sequenced by immunoSEQ multiplex PCR; TCRdb stores in-frame clones only, minus some. The sample records around 140,000 clones, approximately 87% being singletons. The sample taken for sequencing was peripheral blood. The receptors come from a man aged 45-60 years with active COVID-19.

Remarks on this clone: The same CDR3 can be traced to other DNA sequences in this sample. The rearrangement links TRBV7-2 to TRBJ2-3, with TRBD2 as a possible D gene (6 bases). Trimming removed 5 bases from V and 0 bases from J, with 9 bases in between. This CDR3 region has 14 residues. Germline lookup yields CDR1 SGHTA and CDR2 FQGNSA. CDR3 in DNA: TGTGCCAGCAGCCAAAGCGGGAGCACAGATACGCAGTATTTT. It translates to CASSQSGSTDTQYF.

This chain links TRBV18 with TRBJ1-2; 9 nucleotides align to TRBD1. The germline V gene encodes CDR1 KGHSH and CDR2 LQKENI. The V and J ends lost 3 bases and 6 bases, in that order; junction bases with no gene match: 5. The CDR3 is 14 amino acids. This CDR3 is CASSPIGTGHGYTF. In DNA form, the CDR3 reads TGTGCCAGCTCACCGATCGGGACAGGGCATGGCTACACCTTC.

This clone occurred a few times. The CDR3 coding sequence is TGTGCCAGCAGTGAAGCCCGAGGGGGGCCCCAGCATTTT. This translates into CASSEARGGPQHF. The V and J genes are TRBV6-1 and TRBJ1-5, with D maybe TRBD1 (6 bases). The CDR3 spans 13 residues. Germline CDR1 is MNHNS and CDR2 is SASEGT. Trimming left V 0 bases short and J 9 bases short, with 9 bases between.

This clone has only one observation. The rearrangement joins TRBV9 to TRBJ2-7; 7 bases are a match to TRBD1. The CDR3 covers 15 residues. Trimming removed 4 bases from V and 6 bases from J; junction bases left unmatched: 13. CDR1 and CDR2 (germline): SGDLS, YYNGEE. CDR3 nucleotides: TGTGCCAGCAGCCTAGAAGGGGGCGCGGTGTCCGAGCAGTACTTC. Amino acid sequence: CASSLEGGAVSEQYF. Using reference TRBV9 and TRBJ2-7 for the parts outside the CDR3, the full variable domain is DSGVTQTPKHLITATGQRVTLRCSPRSGDLSVYWYQQSLDQGLQFLIQYYNGEERAKGNILERFSAQQFPDLHSELNLSSLELGDSALYFCASSLEGGAVSEQYFGPGTRLTVT.

This rearrangement joins TRBV11-2 to TRBJ2-2; 8 nucleotides match TRBD2. CDR3 length: 15 amino acids. Germline CDR1 and CDR2: SGHAT and FQNNGV. The V and J ends lost 6 bases and 9 bases, in that order; junction bases with no gene match: 12. The CDR3 reads CASRRTGLVARELFF. The DNA of the CDR3 is TGTGCCAGCAGACGGACGGGACTAGTCGCCCGGGAGCTGTTTTTT.

The chain recombines TRBV25-1 with TRBJ2-1, with D perhaps matching TRBD1 (6 bases). CDR1 and CDR2 (germline): MGHDK, SYGVNS. The ends were cut back, 3 bases at V and 5 bases at J, with 14 bases in the middle. CDR3 length: 15 residues. CDR3 sequence: CASSDLGGAHNEQFF. CDR3 in DNA: TGTGCCAGCAGTGATTTAGGGGGTGCCCACAATGAGCAGTTCTTC.

This rearrangement joins TRBV6-5 to TRBJ1-5, with D possibly being TRBD1 (6 bases). CDR1 MNHEY and CDR2 SVGAGI come from the germline V gene. There are 15 residues in the CDR3. Trimming cost V 4 bases and J 1 base, with 11 bases left between them. CDR3 loop: CASSSDRRSNQPQHF. The CDR3 DNA follows: TGTGCCAGCAGTTCCGACAGGAGGAGCAATCAGCCCCAGCATTTT.

This chain connects TRBV19 to TRBJ1-2; 8 nucleotides match TRBD1. The J segment lost 4 bases and the V segment lost 0 bases, leaving 7 bases of the junction unmatched. CDR1 LNHDA and CDR2 SQIVND come from the germline V gene (reference sequence). The CDR3 loop spans 16 amino acids. The CDR3 loop reads CASSIDPGQGAYGYTF. In DNA form, the CDR3 reads TGTGCCAGTAGTATAGATCCCGGACAGGGTGCCTATGGCTACACCTTC.

V gene TRBV7-9 combines with J gene TRBJ2-6, with D possibly being TRBD2 (6 bases). This CDR3 contains 16 residues. V was shortened by 3 bases and J by 3 bases, with 12 bases between the two germline ends. The V gene's germline CDR1 is SEHNR and CDR2 FQNEAQ (reference sequence). The CDR3 reads CASSLGGVFGANVLTF. DNA of the CDR3: TGTGCCAGCAGCTTGGGGGGAGTCTTTGGGGCCAACGTCCTGACTTTC.

The sample holds one count of this clone. The chain has TRBV6-5 and TRBJ1-2; no firm D call. V was pared by 6 bases and J by 2 bases, with 10 bases between. Germline values: CDR1 MNHEY, CDR2 SVGAGI. The CDR3 has 13 residues. This chain's CDR3 is CASSLDGNYGYTF. DNA for the CDR3: TGTGCCAGCAGCCTCGACGGGAACTATGGCTACACCTTC.

This clone was picked up a small number of times. The chain combines TRBV5-6 with TRBJ1-2, with D maybe TRBD1 (5 bases). Germline V gene lookup returns CDR1 SGHDT and CDR2 YYEEEE. The CDR3 consists of 13 residues. The V gene lost 1 base and the J gene lost 6 bases, with 10 bases spanning the gap. As DNA, the CDR3 is TGTGCCAGCAGCTTGCCGACAGAAGATGGCTACACCTTC. Its protein product is CASSLPTEDGYTF.

This clone occurred once. The CDR3 is CASSMGTGGDYGYTF. CDR3 bases: TGTGCCAGTAGTATGGGAACAGGGGGCGATTATGGCTACACCTTC. The chain is built from TRBV19 and TRBJ1-2; 9 positions agree with TRBD1. There are 15 residues in the CDR3. Trimming took 3 bases from V and 5 from J; bases not matched to a gene: 7. Germline lookup yields CDR1 LNHDA and CDR2 SQIVND (reference sequence).

V is TRBV5-8 and J is TRBJ1-1; no clear D gene. V lost 4 bases and J 5 bases, leaving 15 bases between the germline ends. Germline CDR1 and CDR2: SGHTS and YDEGEE. The CDR3 runs 14 residues. CDR3 in DNA: TGTGCCAGCAGCCCCCCGGGCCCGGGGACTGAAGCTTTCTTT. Translated: CASSPPGPGTEAFF. Full variable domain (missing parts from reference TRBV5-8 and TRBJ1-1): EAGVTQSPTHLIKTRGQQATLRCSPISGHTSVYWYQQALGLGLQFLLWYDEGEERNRGNFPPRFSGRQFPNYSSELNVNALELEDSALYLCASSPPGPGTEAFFGQGTRLTVV.

The chain employs TRBV6-2 or TRBV6-3 and TRBJ2-7; D possibly corresponds to TRBD1 (6 bases). The V end was cut by 0 bases, the J end by 4 bases, with 13 bases between. The CDR3 sequence is 15 residues long. Germline V gives CDR1 MNHEY, CDR2 SVGEGT. The CDR3 is CASSYSWTEHYEQYF. CDR3 coding DNA: TGTGCCAGCAGTTACTCTTGGACAGAACATTACGAGCAGTACTTC.

This rearrangement joins TRBV7-9 to TRBJ2-5, with TRBD1 matching over 9 bases. Germline V gene sequence: CDR1 SEHNR, CDR2 FQNEAQ (reference sequence). The trim removed 5 bases at V and 5 bases at J, leaving 9 bases unmatched. CDR3 length: 15 residues. CDR3 bases: TGTGCCAGCAGCCAAGGGGACAGGGAAAGGGAGACCCAGTACTTC. Translated, it gives CASSQGDRERETQYF.

V gene TRBV30 combines with J gene TRBJ1-5, with D hard to call. The CDR3 sequence is 13 residues long. Germline V CDR1 and CDR2: GTSNPN, SVGIG (reference sequence). V was shortened by 2 bases and J by 1 base, with 6 bases between the two germline ends. The CDR3 protein is CAWSPKSNQPQHF. In nucleotides, the CDR3 is TGTGCCTGGAGTCCAAAAAGCAATCAGCCCCAGCATTTT.

The chain joins TRBV27 to TRBJ1-5; no reliable D call. Trimming removed 6 bases at V and 0 bases at J, with 15 bases between. Per the germline V gene, CDR1 is MNHEY and CDR2 is SMNVEV (reference sequence). The CDR3 contains 16 residues. The CDR3 DNA sequence: TGTGCCAGCAGCCCAATATATCGCGGTAGCAATCAGCCCCAGCATTTT. It codes for CASSPIYRGSNQPQHF.

The rearrangement joins TRBV30 to TRBJ1-5; D is unresolved. V was trimmed by 5 bases and J by 1 base, leaving 15 bases between them. The CDR3 extends over 15 amino acids. Per germline, CDR1 GTSNPN and CDR2 SVGIG (reference sequence). CDR3 protein: CAWGASGGSNQPQHF. Here the CDR3 DNA reads TGTGCCTGGGGAGCCTCGGGAGGGAGCAATCAGCCCCAGCATTTT.

This chain joins TRBV19 and TRBJ1-5, with D unresolved. The CDR3 totals 15 residues. V was shortened by 5 bases and J by 7 bases, with 18 bases between the two germline ends. Germline CDR1 reads LNHDA; CDR2 reads SQIVND (reference sequence). The CDR3 coding sequence is TGTGCCAGTAGTTCGGTATCAGGTGAGCGGCAGCCCCAGCATTTT. Its protein is CASSSVSGERQPQHF.

This clone was detected only once. The chain has TRBV7-9 and TRBJ2-3; D not certain. Germline V gene sequence: CDR1 SEHNR, CDR2 FQNEAQ (reference sequence). V was trimmed by 1 base and J by 6 bases, leaving 8 bases between them. The CDR3 covers 13 residues. The CDR3 sequence is CASSLGLPDTQYF. The CDR3 nucleotides are TGTGCCAGCAGCTTAGGACTTCCGGATACGCAGTATTTT. The whole variable domain, remainder taken from reference TRBV7-9 and TRBJ2-3, is DTGVSQNPRHKITKRGQNVTFRCDPISEHNRLYWYRQTLGQGPEFLTYFQNEAQLEKSRLLSDRFSAERPKGSFSTLEIQRTEQGDSAMYLCASSLGLPDTQYFGPGTRLTVL.

The V call is TRBV4-3, the J call TRBJ1-3, with D perhaps matching TRBD1 (6 bases). Looked up from germline, CDR1 is LGHNA and CDR2 is YSLEER. Trimming removed 0 bases at V and 5 bases at J, with 11 bases between. The CDR3 is 15 residues long. The CDR3 here is CASSQDRTVRNTIYF. The CDR3 region has the DNA TGCGCCAGCAGCCAAGATCGGACAGTAAGAAACACCATATATTTT.

This chain links TRBV18 with TRBJ2-7, with D possibly being TRBD1 (6 bases). V gave up 3 bases and J gave up 3 bases, with 15 bases separating them. The CDR3 spans 15 residues. Per germline, CDR1 KGHSH and CDR2 LQKENI. DNA of the CDR3: TGTGCCAGCTCACCCCCCGGACAGAAATACTACGAGCAGTACTTC. It specifies CASSPPGQKYYEQYF.

The chain has TRBV9 and TRBJ2-7, with D perhaps TRBD2 (5 bases). The CDR3 extends over 14 amino acids. V lost 0 bases and J 2 bases, leaving 9 bases between the germline ends. The germline gives CDR1 SGDLS, CDR2 YYNGEE. Here the CDR3 DNA reads TGTGCCAGCAGCGTAGCTAGTAGCGCCTACGAGCAGTACTTC. Its translation: CASSVASSAYEQYF.

The DNA for the CDR3 is TGTGCCATCAGTGATCCGGGACTAGTCACCCAGTACTTC. This translates into CAISDPGLVTQYF. The rearrangement uses TRBV10-3 and TRBJ2-5, with 8 bases that match TRBD2. The CDR3 is 13 amino acids. J lost 8 bases, V lost 3 bases, and 5 bases had no gene match. The germline gives CDR1 ENHRY, CDR2 SYGVKD.

This chain uses TRBV5-4 with TRBJ2-3, with 8 nucleotides matching TRBD1. The CDR3 covers 15 residues. V shed 3 bases, J shed 4 bases, and the junction held 7 bases outside the gene matches. The germline V gene has CDR1 SGHNT and CDR2 YYREEE (reference sequence). As DNA, the CDR3 is TGTGCCAGCAGCTCGCCGGGACAGGCGGCAGATACGCAGTATTTT. Translation gives CASSSPGQAADTQYF.

The chain recombines TRBV12-3 or TRBV12-4 with TRBJ1-1; D gene unclear. Trimming removed 7 bases from V and 6 bases from J, with 9 bases in between. The CDR3 has 11 amino acids. CDR3 amino acids: CASTRGSEAFF. Written as DNA, the CDR3 is TGTGCCAGCACCCGAGGGTCTGAAGCTTTCTTT.

This clone was recorded once. CDR3 nucleotides: TGTGCCAGCAGCAAGGGTAGCGGGGTTGCAGAGACCCAGTACTTC. It yields the protein CASSKGSGVAETQYF. V usage is TRBV7-3 and J usage is TRBJ2-5; 8 bases match TRBD2. The ends lost 5 bases at V and 4 bases at J; junction bases unmatched: 9. The germline V gene has CDR1 SGHTA and CDR2 FQGTGA. The CDR3 covers 15 residues.

This clone was seen once. CDR3 loop: CASSRQIASTDTQYF. CDR3 nucleotides: TGTGCCAGCAGCCGACAGATAGCAAGCACAGATACGCAGTATTTT. The chain employs TRBV5-6 and TRBJ2-3, with D perhaps matching TRBD1 (5 bases). The germline V and J ends were trimmed by 4 bases and 0 bases, with 12 bases remaining between them. The V gene's germline CDR1 is SGHDT and CDR2 YYEEEE. CDR3 size: 15 residues.

V is TRBV3-1 (or the pseudogene TRBV3-2) and J is TRBJ2-3; 8 positions agree with TRBD2. Trimming cost V 6 bases and J 0 bases; bases outside gene matches: 8. The CDR3 runs to 16 residues. Looked up from germline, CDR1 is LGHDT and CDR2 is YNNKEL (reference sequence). CDR3: CASSRLAGGSTDTQYF. CDR3 sequence (DNA): TGTGCCAGCAGTCGTCTCGCGGGGGGTAGCACAGATACGCAGTATTTT.

The V gene is TRBV9, the J gene TRBJ1-1; D gene unclear. This CDR3 is 14 amino acids long. CDR1 and CDR2 from the germline V gene are SGDLS and YYNGEE. Trimming pared 0 bases from V and 0 bases from J, leaving 6 bases between. The CDR3 sequence: CASSVADMNTEAFF. Written as DNA, the CDR3 is TGTGCCAGCAGCGTAGCAGATATGAACACTGAAGCTTTCTTT.